Many counts were recorded for the clone carrying this TCR beta chain. The sample originates from a study of neurological immune-mediated disorders. The CDR3 covers 15 residues. Germline V gene lookup returns CDR1 PRHDT and CDR2 FYEKMQ (reference sequence). Trimming removed 0 bases from V and 2 bases from J, with 11 bases in between. TCRdb itself ran the 5' RACE reads through MiXCR, one entry per CDR3 protein. The sample gives tens of thousands of distinct CDR3 sequences, 3% to 4.5% of which show up once; about 2% is in the top ten. Sequencing input: CD4+ T cells from blood. This receptor was taken from a woman in her thirties or forties with multiple sclerosis. This chain joins TRBV13 and TRBJ2-7; D call uncertain. The chain's CDR3 is CASSLGRPTAYEQYF. The CDR3 DNA follows: TGTGCCAGCAGCTTAGGTCGGCCCACGGCCTACGAGCAGTACTTC.